The 2 T cell receptor beta chains given below trace back to one sample, sequenced in a study of CD8+ T cells in alopecia areata. RNA was isolated and reverse transcribed to cDNA, the sequencing template. Some clones are missing from TCRdb's copy, which holds only in-frame ones; the method was immunoSEQ multiplex PCR. The sample holds around 100,000 clones, and no clone turns up only once. The specimen sequenced was lesional skin. The receptors originated from a C3H/HeJ mouse with alopecia areata. The mouse line has the MHC haplotype H2-k.

As to this clone: Gene labels here are mouse ones. The read gets to within 4 residues of the CDR3 end, and the germline J gene fills in the rest. The gene calls are TRBV13-2 and TRBJ2-1; 11 bases agree with TRBD2. The V gene end was trimmed by 0 bases and the J gene end by 0 bases; junction bases not matched to a gene: 5. The CDR3 covers 18 residues. CDR1 NNHNN and CDR2 SYGAGS come from the germline V gene (reference sequence). CDR3 DNA, as far as it was read: TGTGCCAGCGGTGATGAGGGACTGGGGGTCCTTAACTATGCT. This translates into CASGDEGLGVLNYA. Given in full, the CDR3 is CASGDEGLGVLNYAEQFF.

In its sample, this clone was seen many times. Mouse names are used for the genes. The CDR3 end lies 4 residues beyond the end of the read and is filled in from the germline J gene. The chain has TRBV1 and TRBJ1-4; D unresolved. Germline V gives CDR1 NSQYPW, CDR2 LRSPGD (reference sequence). This CDR3 contains 14 residues. The ends were cut back, 0 bases at V and 4 bases at J, with 6 bases in the middle. Partial CDR3 DNA: TGCACCTGCAGTGCAGATACAGACAACGAA. Amino acid sequence: CTCSADTDNE. The entire CDR3 is CTCSADTDNERLFF.